This note documents a single T cell receptor (beta chain) sequence. Ages ranged from about 18 to 89 years, with residence in 20 to 30 US areas. The data originate from a study of blood T cell repertoires in COVID-19. Study-level background: Sites across the United States, Italy and Spain contributed samples from acute and convalescent COVID-19. Sources were T cells, B-cell-depleted T cells, or PBMCs; the material itself was cDNA or gDNA.

Assay used: immunoSEQ multiplex PCR; TCRdb lists only in-frame clones, some missing. This sample has over 350,000 clones, with roughly nine tenths found just once. Germline lookup yields CDR1 SNHLY and CDR2 FYNNEI. The V gene end was trimmed by 6 bases and the J gene end by 4 bases; junction bases not matched to a gene: 11. This CDR3 region has 15 residues. The material sequenced was PBMCs or T cells enriched from blood (not recorded which). The clonotype was recovered from a woman between 18 and 29 years old with acute COVID-19. The V call is TRBV2, the J call TRBJ2-7, with TRBD2 matching over 8 bases. The CDR3 nucleotides read TGTGCCAGCAGGTTGGGGAGCGGGGGTTTTTACGAGCAGTACTTC. It is translated as CASRLGSGGFYEQYF.